This T cell receptor (beta chain) was obtained from a study of T cell changes during pregnancy in multiple sclerosis. Using immunoSEQ multiplex PCR, the repertoire was profiled, and TCRdb retains in-frame clones only, with some absent. The sample holds about 93,000 clones, over 80% seen once. Germline V gene lookup returns CDR1 SGHTA and CDR2 FQGTGA. The CDR3 is made up of 15 amino acids. With V trimmed by 6 bases and J by 4 bases, 10 bases remained unmatched. Sequences were derived from peripheral blood, sampled after pregnancy. The J gene is TRBJ2-3, the V gene TRBV7-3; 7 nucleotides line up with TRBD2. This TCR derives from a female donor with multiple sclerosis, enrolled in a pregnancy study. The CDR3 reads CASREGLAASDTQYF. CDR3 nucleotides: TGTGCCAGCAGGGAGGGCCTAGCGGCCTCAGATACGCAGTATTTT. The variable domain in full, completed from reference TRBV7-3 and TRBJ2-3, reads GAGVSQTPSNKVTEKGKYVELRCDPISGHTALYWYRQSLGQGPEFLIYFQGTGAADDSGLPNDRFFAVRPEGSVSTLKIQRTERGDSAVYLCASREGLAASDTQYFGPGTRLTVL.